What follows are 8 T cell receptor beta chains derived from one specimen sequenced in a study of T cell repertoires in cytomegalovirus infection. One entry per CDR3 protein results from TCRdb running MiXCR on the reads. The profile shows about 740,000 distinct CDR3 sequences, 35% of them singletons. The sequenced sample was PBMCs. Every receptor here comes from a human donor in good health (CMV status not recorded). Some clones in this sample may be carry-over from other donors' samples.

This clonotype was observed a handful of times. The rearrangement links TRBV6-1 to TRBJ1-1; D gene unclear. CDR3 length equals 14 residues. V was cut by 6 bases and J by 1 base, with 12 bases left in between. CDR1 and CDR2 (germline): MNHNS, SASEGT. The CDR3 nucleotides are TGTGCCAGCAGCCCGGGAATTACGAACACTGAAGCTTTCTTT. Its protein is CASSPGITNTEAFF.

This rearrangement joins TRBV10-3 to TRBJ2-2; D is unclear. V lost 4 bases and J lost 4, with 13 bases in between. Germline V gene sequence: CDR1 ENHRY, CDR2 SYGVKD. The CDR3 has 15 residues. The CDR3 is CAISGLIASTGELFF. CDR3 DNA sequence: TGTGCCATCAGTGGACTGATAGCATCCACCGGGGAGCTGTTTTTT.

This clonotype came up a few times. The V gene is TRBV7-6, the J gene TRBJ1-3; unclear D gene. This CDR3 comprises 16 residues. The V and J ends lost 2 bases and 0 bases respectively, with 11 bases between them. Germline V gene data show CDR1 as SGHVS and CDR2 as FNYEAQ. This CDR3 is CASSLTVPLSGNTIYF. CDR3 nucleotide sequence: TGTGCCAGCAGCTTAACCGTACCCCTCTCTGGAAACACCATATATTTT.

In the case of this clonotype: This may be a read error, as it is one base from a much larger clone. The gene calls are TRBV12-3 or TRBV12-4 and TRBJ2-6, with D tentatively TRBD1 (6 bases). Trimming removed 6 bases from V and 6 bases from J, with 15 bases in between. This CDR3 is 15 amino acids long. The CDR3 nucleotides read TGTGCCAGCAGCAACAGGGCTAGTGTGGCCAACGTCCTGACTTTC. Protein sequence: CASSNRASVANVLTF.

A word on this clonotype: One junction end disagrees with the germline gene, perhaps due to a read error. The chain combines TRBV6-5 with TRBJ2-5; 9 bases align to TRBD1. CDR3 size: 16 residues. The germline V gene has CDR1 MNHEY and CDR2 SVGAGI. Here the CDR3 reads CASSLLPGTGQEPQYF. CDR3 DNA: TGTGCCAGCAGCCTATTGCCTGGGACAGGGCAAGAGCCCCAGTACTTC.

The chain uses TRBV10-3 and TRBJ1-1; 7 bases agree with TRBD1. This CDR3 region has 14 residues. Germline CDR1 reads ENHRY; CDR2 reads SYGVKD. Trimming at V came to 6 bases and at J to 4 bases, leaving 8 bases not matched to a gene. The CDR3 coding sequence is TGTGCCATCAGGGCGGTAGGGACAGCCACTGAAGCTTTCTTT. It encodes CAIRAVGTATEAFF.

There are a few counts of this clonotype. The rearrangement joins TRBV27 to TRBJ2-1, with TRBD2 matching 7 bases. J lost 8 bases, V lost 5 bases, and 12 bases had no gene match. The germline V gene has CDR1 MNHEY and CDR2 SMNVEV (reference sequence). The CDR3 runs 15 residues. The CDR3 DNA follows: TGTGCCAGCAGTCCTCCAGGACTAGTTGACGATGAGCAGTTCTTC. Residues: CASSPPGLVDDEQFF.

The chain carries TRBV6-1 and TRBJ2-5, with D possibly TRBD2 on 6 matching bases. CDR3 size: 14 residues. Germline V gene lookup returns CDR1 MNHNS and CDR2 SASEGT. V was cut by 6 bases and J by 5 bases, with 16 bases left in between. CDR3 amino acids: CASSPGTPRETQYF. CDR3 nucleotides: TGTGCCAGCAGCCCAGGGACTCCACGGGAGACCCAGTACTTC.